This TCR beta chain is from a study of OX40 agonist ivuxolimab in advanced cancers. About this clone: Antigen unknown.

Libraries were prepared by immunoSEQ multiplex PCR; TCRdb keeps only in-frame clonotypes and omits some of them. In the table there are under 70,000 clones, approximately 90% of which are singletons. CDR1 LGHNT and CDR2 FRNRAP come from the germline V gene. The length of the CDR3 is 13 residues. V was cut by 5 bases and J by 4 bases, with 11 bases left in between. Autoimmune disease history or systemic immunosuppression led to patients being barred. Study-level points and caveats: The expanded peripheral T cells' antigen specificity was not determined.

The chain recombines TRBV12-5 with TRBJ2-5; D may be TRBD1 or TRBD2 (5 bases each). This specimen was CD4+ or CD8+ T cells sorted from blood, taken in a trial of the OX40 agonist ivuxolimab. This TCR was sampled from an adult with an advanced solid tumor such as melanoma, head and neck, liver or kidney cancer. The CDR3 DNA is TGTGCTAGTGGTCGGGGACGGCTAGAGACCCAGTACTTC. The encoded protein is CASGRGRLETQYF.